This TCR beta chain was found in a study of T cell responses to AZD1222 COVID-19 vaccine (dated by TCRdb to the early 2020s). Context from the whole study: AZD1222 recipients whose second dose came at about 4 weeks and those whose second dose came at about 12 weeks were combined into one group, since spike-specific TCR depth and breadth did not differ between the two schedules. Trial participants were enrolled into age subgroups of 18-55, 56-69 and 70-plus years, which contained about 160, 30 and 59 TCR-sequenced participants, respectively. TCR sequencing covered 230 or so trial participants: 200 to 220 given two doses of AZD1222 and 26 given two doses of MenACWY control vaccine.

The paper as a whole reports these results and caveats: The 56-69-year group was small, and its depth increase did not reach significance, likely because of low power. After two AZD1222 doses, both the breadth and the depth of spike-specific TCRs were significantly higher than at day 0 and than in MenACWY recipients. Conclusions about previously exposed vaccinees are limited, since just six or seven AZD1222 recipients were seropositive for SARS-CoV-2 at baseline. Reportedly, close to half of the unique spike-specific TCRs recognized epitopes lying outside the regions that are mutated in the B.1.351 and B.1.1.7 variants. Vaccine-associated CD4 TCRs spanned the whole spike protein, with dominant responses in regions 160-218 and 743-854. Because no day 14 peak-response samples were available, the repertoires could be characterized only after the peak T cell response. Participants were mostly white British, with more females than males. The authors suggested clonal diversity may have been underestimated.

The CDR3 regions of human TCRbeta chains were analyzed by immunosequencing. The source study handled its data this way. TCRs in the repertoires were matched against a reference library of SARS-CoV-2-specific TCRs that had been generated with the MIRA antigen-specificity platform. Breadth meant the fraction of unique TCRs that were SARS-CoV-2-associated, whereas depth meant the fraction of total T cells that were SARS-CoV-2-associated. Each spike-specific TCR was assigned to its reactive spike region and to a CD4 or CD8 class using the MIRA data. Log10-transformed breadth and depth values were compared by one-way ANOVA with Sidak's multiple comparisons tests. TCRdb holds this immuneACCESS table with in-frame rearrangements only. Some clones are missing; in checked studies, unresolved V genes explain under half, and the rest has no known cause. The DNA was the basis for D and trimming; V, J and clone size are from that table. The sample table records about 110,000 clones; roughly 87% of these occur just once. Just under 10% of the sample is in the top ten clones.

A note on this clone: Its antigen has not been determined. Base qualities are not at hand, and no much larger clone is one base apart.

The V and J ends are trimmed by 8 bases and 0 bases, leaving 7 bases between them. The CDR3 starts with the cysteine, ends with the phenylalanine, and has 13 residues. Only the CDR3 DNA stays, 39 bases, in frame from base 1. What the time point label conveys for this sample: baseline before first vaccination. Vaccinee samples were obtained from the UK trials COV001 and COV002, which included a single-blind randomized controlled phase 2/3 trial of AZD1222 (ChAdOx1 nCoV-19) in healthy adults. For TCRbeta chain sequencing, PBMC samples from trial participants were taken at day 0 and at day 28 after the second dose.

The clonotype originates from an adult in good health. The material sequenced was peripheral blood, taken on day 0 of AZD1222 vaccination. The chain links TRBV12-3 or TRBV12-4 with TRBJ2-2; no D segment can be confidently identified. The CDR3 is CASGRANTGELFF. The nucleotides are TGTGCCAGCGGACGGGCGAACACCGGGGAGCTGTTTTTT.